The clone carrying this TCR beta chain occurred many times. Its antigen is undetermined. Unique-molecular-identifier-tagged TCR beta cDNA libraries were used. TCRdb redid the calling of the PCR reads with MiXCR, one entry per CDR3 protein. The sample lists around 180,000 distinct CDR3 sequences, roughly 30% occurring once. The record originates from a study of post-analysis software for immune sequencing data. Study results and caveats: Patients used several TRBV segments, including TRBV5-6, TRBV5-1 and TRBV20-1, more often than controls.

The CDR3 extends over 15 amino acids. CDR1 is MNHEY and CDR2 is SVGEGT in the germline V gene. Trimming left V 6 bases short and J 0 bases short, with 14 bases between. The chain is built from TRBV6-2 or TRBV6-3 and TRBJ1-2; perhaps TRBD1 as D (5 bases). Sequenced input: blood. The sequence was collected from a girl aged 5 to 17 with multiple sclerosis. CDR3 residues: CASRGPSSPNYGYTF. Here the CDR3 DNA reads TGTGCCAGCAGGGGACCCTCGTCGCCTAACTATGGCTACACCTTC.